The rows below give T cell receptor beta chains drawn from one sample of a study of CD8 T cells in ankylosing spondylitis. TCRdb re-derived calls from the 5' RACE reads in MiXCR, one entry per CDR3 protein. The repertoire includes under 300,000 distinct CDR3 sequences, about 11% of them detected once, and 6% to 7.5% sits in the top ten. Sequencing used blood, either unsorted or a sorted T cell fraction (not recorded which). These TCRs come from a male donor with ankylosing spondylitis or in good health (not recorded which). CDR3s include the opening cysteine and the closing phenylalanine or tryptophan. Fields, in order: CDR3 DNA, CDR3 protein, clone size, V gene, D gene, CDR3 length, J gene. A D gene is named only where the DNA matches it firmly. Only part of the rows carry a size: once, few, many, or a class if the clone is expanded.

DNA: TGTGCCAGCAGCCCGGGACTAGCGGGGGGGGCAGATACGCAGTATTTT
CDR3: CASSPGLAGGADTQYF
size: -
V: TRBV7-6
D: TRBD2
length: 16
J: TRBJ2-3

DNA: TGTGCCAGCAGCTTGAGGCGGGGGGGCCTCCAAGAGACCCAGTACTTC
CDR3: CASSLRRGGLQETQYF
size: many
V: TRBV5-4
D: TRBD2
length: 16
J: TRBJ2-5

DNA: TGCGCCAGCAGCTTGGCAGGCACGATACGGTACAATGAGCAGTTCTTC
CDR3: CASSLAGTIRYNEQFF
size: many
V: TRBV5-1
D: -
length: 16
J: TRBJ2-1

DNA: TGCAGCGTTGGGCCGACACCCGAACTCCAAGAGACCCAGTACTTC
CDR3: CSVGPTPELQETQYF
size: many
V: TRBV29-1
D: -
length: 15
J: TRBJ2-5

DNA: TGTGCCAGCAGTTTGGGGCAGGGGTATCAGCCCCAGCATTTT
CDR3: CASSLGQGYQPQHF
size: many
V: TRBV12-3/TRBV12-4
D: -
length: 14
J: TRBJ1-5

DNA: TGCAGTGCTAAAGGACTAGCGGGAGTTGGTTTGGAAGAGACCCAGTACTTC
CDR3: CSAKGLAGVGLEETQYF
size: many
V: TRBV20-1
D: TRBD2
length: 17
J: TRBJ2-5

DNA: TGTGCCACCAGCAGAGATGCTAGCGGGAGCTACAATGAGCAGTTCTTC
CDR3: CATSRDASGSYNEQFF
size: many
V: TRBV15
D: TRBD2
length: 16
J: TRBJ2-1

DNA: TGTGCCAGCACAGGGGGTCCCGCCGGGGAGCTGTTTTTT
CDR3: CASTGGPAGELFF
size: -
V: TRBV11-2
D: TRBD1
length: 13
J: TRBJ2-2

DNA: TGCAGTCACCAAGCCGGGACACATTACGAGCAGTACTTC
CDR3: CSHQAGTHYEQYF
size: many
V: TRBV20-1
D: -
length: 13
J: TRBJ2-7

DNA: TGTGCCAGCAGTTCCGGGACAGGGTATGCCGAGCAGTTCTTC
CDR3: CASSSGTGYAEQFF
size: -
V: TRBV28
D: TRBD1
length: 14
J: TRBJ2-1

DNA: TGTGCCAGCAGCCCCGAGGGGGGACACAAGGGTGTTGGATACGAGCAGTACTTC
CDR3: CASSPEGGHKGVGYEQYF
size: many
V: TRBV5-5
D: -
length: 18
J: TRBJ2-7

DNA: TGCGCCAGCAGCTTTAGCCAGGGACATGGCTACACCTTC
CDR3: CASSFSQGHGYTF
size: many
V: TRBV5-1
D: -
length: 13
J: TRBJ1-2

DNA: TGTGCCACCAGTGGGACAAACTCCTACGAGCAGTACTTC
CDR3: CATSGTNSYEQYF
size: -
V: TRBV15
D: -
length: 13
J: TRBJ2-7

DNA: TGTGCCATCAGTGTTACCCCGGGCACCGGGGAGCTGTTTTTT
CDR3: CAISVTPGTGELFF
size: many
V: TRBV10-3
D: -
length: 14
J: TRBJ2-2

DNA: TGCAGTGCTAGAGACACCCAGCGAGTTTACGAGCAGTACTTC
CDR3: CSARDTQRVYEQYF
size: many
V: TRBV20-1
D: -
length: 14
J: TRBJ2-7

DNA: TGCAGTGCTAGTGCTGGACTTCGACCCTACGAGCAGTACTTC
CDR3: CSASAGLRPYEQYF
size: few
V: TRBV20-1
D: -
length: 14
J: TRBJ2-7

DNA: TGTGCCAGCAGCCCCTACATTACAGATACTCGAGAGACCCAGTACTTC
CDR3: CASSPYITDTRETQYF
size: many
V: TRBV5-4
D: -
length: 16
J: TRBJ2-5

DNA: TGTGCCAGTGAAGGACAGGGAGACACCGGGGAGCTGTTTTTT
CDR3: CASEGQGDTGELFF
size: many
V: TRBV6-1
D: TRBD1
length: 14
J: TRBJ2-2

DNA: TGTGCCAGTTCCCTCCGAAGCGGTTACAATGAGCAGTTCTTC
CDR3: CASSLRSGYNEQFF
size: few
V: TRBV19
D: -
length: 14
J: TRBJ2-1

DNA: TGTGCCAGCAGCAAAGCGGGCGGGGGGACTCGGGAGACCCAGTACTTC
CDR3: CASSKAGGGTRETQYF
size: -
V: TRBV21-1
D: -
length: 16
J: TRBJ2-5

DNA: TGCAGTGCTAGAGAATCCTTCCTAGTCAACGAGCAGTACTTC
CDR3: CSARESFLVNEQYF
size: many
V: TRBV20-1
D: -
length: 14
J: TRBJ2-7

DNA: TGCGCCAGCAGCTGGACAGGGGTGTACACCGGGGAGCTGTTTTTT
CDR3: CASSWTGVYTGELFF
size: many
V: TRBV4-1
D: TRBD1
length: 15
J: TRBJ2-2

DNA: TGTGCCAGCAGCTACGGGGATGTCACTGAAGCTTTCTTT
CDR3: CASSYGDVTEAFF
size: -
V: TRBV7-2
D: -
length: 13
J: TRBJ1-1

DNA: TGCAGCGTCTCCACGGACGGTTCCAGCTCCTACGAGCAGTACTTC
CDR3: CSVSTDGSSSYEQYF
size: many
V: TRBV29-1
D: -
length: 15
J: TRBJ2-7

DNA: TGTGCCAGTGCCCCTTTCGTGGGGGGCGTTGGAGTTTCGGAGACCCAGTACTTC
CDR3: CASAPFVGGVGVSETQYF
size: once
V: TRBV19
D: -
length: 18
J: TRBJ2-5

DNA: TGTGCCAGCAGCGTAGGACTAGCGGAGAGCTACGAGCAGTACTTC
CDR3: CASSVGLAESYEQYF
size: -
V: TRBV9
D: TRBD2
length: 15
J: TRBJ2-7

DNA: TGTGCCATCAGTGAGTCGAGCCCGGGGGGGTACGAGCAGTACTTC
CDR3: CAISESSPGGYEQYF
size: -
V: TRBV10-3
D: TRBD2
length: 15
J: TRBJ2-7

DNA: TGTGCCAGCAGCCAAGCAGCTTTCACAGATACGCAGTATTTT
CDR3: CASSQAAFTDTQYF
size: many
V: TRBV3-1
D: -
length: 14
J: TRBJ2-3

DNA: TGTGCCAGCAGTTACTCGGAGACGGATGCGTTCCAAGGCTACACCTTC
CDR3: CASSYSETDAFQGYTF
size: many
V: TRBV6-5
D: -
length: 16
J: TRBJ1-2

DNA: TGTGCCAGCAGGCAGGGTTTATCGGATACGCAGTATTTT
CDR3: CASRQGLSDTQYF
size: few
V: TRBV12-3/TRBV12-4
D: -
length: 13
J: TRBJ2-3

DNA: TGTGCCAGCAGTGGGGGCGGATCCTACGAGCAGTACTTC
CDR3: CASSGGGSYEQYF
size: -
V: TRBV27
D: -
length: 13
J: TRBJ2-7

DNA: TGCAGCGTTGCAAAGAGTGGGCAGCCCCAGCATTTT
CDR3: CSVAKSGQPQHF
size: few
V: TRBV29-1
D: -
length: 12
J: TRBJ1-5

DNA: TGCAGTGCTTGGGACTCCAGAGGTAGGGAGCAGTTCTTC
CDR3: CSAWDSRGREQFF
size: many
V: TRBV20-1
D: -
length: 13
J: TRBJ2-1

DNA: TGCAGCGTTGAAGACAGGGCGAGCGGGGAGCTGTTTTTT
CDR3: CSVEDRASGELFF
size: few
V: TRBV29-1
D: -
length: 13
J: TRBJ2-2

DNA: TGCGCCAGCATGGAGGGGAGGGCGGATGAAAAACTGTTTTTT
CDR3: CASMEGRADEKLFF
size: many
V: TRBV10-2
D: -
length: 14
J: TRBJ1-4

DNA: TGTGCCTGGAGTCCCCTAGGGGCGGGAGCCTACAATGAGCAGTTCTTC
CDR3: CAWSPLGAGAYNEQFF
size: few
V: TRBV30
D: TRBD2
length: 16
J: TRBJ2-1

DNA: TGCGCCAGCAGCTTGGGGGACACCGGAGGTGGAAACATTCAGTACTTC
CDR3: CASSLGDTGGGNIQYF
size: many
V: TRBV5-1
D: -
length: 16
J: TRBJ2-4

DNA: TGCAGTGCTAGAGGCCCAGCAAGCTCCTATAATTCACCCCTCCACTTT
CDR3: CSARGPASSYNSPLHF
size: many
V: TRBV20-1
D: -
length: 16
J: TRBJ1-6

DNA: TGTGCCAGCAGCGTCTCAACGGGAGGGAACAATGAGCAGTTCTTC
CDR3: CASSVSTGGNNEQFF
size: many
V: TRBV9
D: TRBD2
length: 15
J: TRBJ2-1

DNA: TGTGCCAGCAGTATATCCCGCCGGACTGAAGCTTTCTTT
CDR3: CASSISRRTEAFF
size: few
V: TRBV3-1
D: -
length: 13
J: TRBJ1-1

DNA: TGCAGCGTTGTGGCGACCTCTGGAAACACCATATATTTT
CDR3: CSVVATSGNTIYF
size: many
V: TRBV29-1
D: -
length: 13
J: TRBJ1-3

DNA: TGTGCCAGCCAGGATGAAGGGGGGAGCAATCAGCCCCAGCATTTT
CDR3: CASQDEGGSNQPQHF
size: many
V: TRBV12-3/TRBV12-4
D: -
length: 15
J: TRBJ1-5

DNA: TGTGCCAGCAGCTTGTTAACGGGGATCAACTATGGCTACACCTTC
CDR3: CASSLLTGINYGYTF
size: many
V: TRBV5-5
D: -
length: 15
J: TRBJ1-2

DNA: TGTGCCAGCAGTGGGACAGGGGGATCACCCCTCCACTTT
CDR3: CASSGTGGSPLHF
size: many
V: TRBV6-1
D: TRBD1
length: 13
J: TRBJ1-6

DNA: TGCAGTGCTAGATCCGGAGGGGGCCGGGACACTGAAGCTTTCTTT
CDR3: CSARSGGGRDTEAFF
size: many
V: TRBV20-1
D: TRBD1
length: 15
J: TRBJ1-1

DNA: TGTGCCAGCAGTTTAGGAGGGGAGGGAAACATTCAGTACTTC
CDR3: CASSLGGEGNIQYF
size: many
V: TRBV12-3/TRBV12-4
D: TRBD2
length: 14
J: TRBJ2-4

DNA: TGCGCCAGCAGCTTGGTAGGGGAAAATTCACCCCTCCACTTT
CDR3: CASSLVGENSPLHF
size: few
V: TRBV5-1
D: -
length: 14
J: TRBJ1-6